The 7 T cell receptor beta chains below come from one sample, sequenced in a study of neurological immune-mediated disorders. From the 5' RACE reads, TCRdb called clonotypes with MiXCR, one entry per CDR3 protein. The repertoire consists of tens of thousands of distinct CDR3 sequences, with approximately 4% occurring once and the leading ten covering around 2.7%. The specimen sequenced was PBMCs. These receptors came from a woman aged 45-60 years with multiple sclerosis.

This clonotype has a count of ten or more. The chain joins TRBV5-1 to TRBJ2-2; 7 bases are a match to TRBD1. The CDR3 totals 15 residues. Trimming took 4 bases from V and 0 from J; bases not matched to a gene: 3. Germline values: CDR1 SGHRS, CDR2 YFSETQ. The DNA for the CDR3 is TGCGCCAGCAGCACTGGACAGGCGAACACCGGGGAGCTGTTTTTT. Encoded protein: CASSTGQANTGELFF.

This clonotype has a count of ten or more. This sequence joins TRBV5-8 and TRBJ1-6; no reliable D call. The V and J ends lost 2 bases and 6 bases respectively, with 12 bases between them. This CDR3 spans 15 amino acids. CDR1 is SGHTS, CDR2 YDEGEE, per germline. CDR3 nucleotide sequence: TGTGCCAGCAGCTTAGGGCAGGCGATTAATTCACCCCTCCACTTT. It yields the protein CASSLGQAINSPLHF.

This clonotype was recorded at least ten times. The chain employs TRBV7-9 and TRBJ1-1; D gene ambiguous. This CDR3 comprises 15 residues. CDR1 and CDR2 from the germline V gene are SEHNR and FQNEAQ (reference sequence). The V gene lost 3 bases and the J gene lost 0 bases, with 11 bases spanning the gap. The CDR3 DNA is TGTGCCAGCAGCTTCGGTGTACAGCTGAACACTGAAGCTTTCTTT. Translating gives CASSFGVQLNTEAFF.

The V and J genes are TRBV5-4 and TRBJ2-3, with D hard to call. CDR1 SGHNT and CDR2 YYREEE come from the germline V gene (reference sequence). The CDR3 length is 13 residues. V was clipped by 2 bases and J by 2 bases, with 6 bases between them. CDR3 sequence (DNA): TGTGCCAGCAGCTTTAGGATCACAGATACGCAGTATTTT. As protein: CASSFRITDTQYF.

This clonotype was found many times. The chain recombines TRBV5-1 with TRBJ2-1; D is ambiguous. CDR1 and CDR2 from the germline V gene are SGHRS and YFSETQ. CDR3 length: 12 amino acids. The V gene lost 1 base and the J gene lost 13 bases, with 12 bases spanning the gap. CDR3 bases: TGCGCCAGCAGCTTGCGACGAAATCTCCAGTTCTTC. Its translation: CASSLRRNLQFF.

There are many counts of this clonotype. V is TRBV7-9 and J is TRBJ2-5, with unresolved D. V shed 1 base and J shed 5 bases, with 11 bases lying between them. The CDR3 length is 14 residues. Germline-derived CDR1 and CDR2 are SEHNR and FQNEAQ (reference sequence). CDR3 residues: CASSLVVAFETQYF. Written as DNA, the CDR3 is TGTGCCAGCAGCTTAGTGGTAGCCTTCGAGACCCAGTACTTC.

A remark on this clonotype: A read error may account for a junction end that differs from germline. V is TRBV6-6 and J is TRBJ1-5; D call uncertain. This CDR3 comprises 15 residues. CDR1 and CDR2 from the germline V gene are MNHNY and SVGAGI (reference sequence). The CDR3 spells CASIEGYYSNKTQNF. The CDR3 region has the DNA TGTGCCAGCATTGAGGGATATTATAGCAATAAGACCCAGAATTTT.